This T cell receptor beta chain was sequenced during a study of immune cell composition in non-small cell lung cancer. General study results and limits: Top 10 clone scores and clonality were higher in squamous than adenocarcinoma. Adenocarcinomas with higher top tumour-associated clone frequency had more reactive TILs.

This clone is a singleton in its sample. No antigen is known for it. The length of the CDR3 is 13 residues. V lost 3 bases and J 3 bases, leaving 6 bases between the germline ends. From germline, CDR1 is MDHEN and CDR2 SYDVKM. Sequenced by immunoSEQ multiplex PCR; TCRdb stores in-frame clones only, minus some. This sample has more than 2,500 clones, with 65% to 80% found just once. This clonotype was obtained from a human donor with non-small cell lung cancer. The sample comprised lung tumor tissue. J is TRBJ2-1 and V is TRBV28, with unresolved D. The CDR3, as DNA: TGTGCCAGCAGTTTTCCCAGCTACAATGAGCAGTTCTTC. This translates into CASSFPSYNEQFF.